The 3 T cell receptor beta chains given below trace back to one sample, sequenced in a study of T cells after yellow fever vaccination. TCRdb reprocessed the 5' RACE reads via MiXCR and lists one record per CDR3 protein. Among a few hundred thousand distinct CDR3 sequences listed, under 20% were seen once. Specimen: PBMCs, collected before the yellow fever booster vaccination. The receptors derive from a man aged 18 to 29 who received the YFV17D yellow fever vaccine.

This chain joins TRBV24-1 and TRBJ2-3; maybe TRBD2 (5 bases). The CDR3 covers 14 residues. The V and J ends lost 2 bases and 3 bases respectively, with 8 bases between them. Germline values: CDR1 KGHDR, CDR2 SFDVKD. CDR3 nucleotide sequence: TGTGCCACCAGTGATTGGAGCGGAACAGATACGCAGTATTTT. The encoded protein is CATSDWSGTDTQYF.

Concerning this clonotype itself: One end of the junction fails to match germline, which may point to a read error. The CDR3 sequence is CASSLEGAGASHNEQFF. DNA of the CDR3: TGTGCCAGCAGCTTAGAGGGGGCAGGGGCCTCCCACAATGAGCAGTTCTTC. V usage is TRBV11-3 and J usage is TRBJ2-1, with D perhaps TRBD1 (6 bases). This CDR3 is built from 17 residues. Germline values: CDR1 SGHNT, CDR2 YENEEA.

This clonotype came up a few times. The chain has TRBV6-5 and TRBJ1-1, with unresolved D. CDR1 MNHEY and CDR2 SVGAGI come from the germline V gene. Trimming shortened V by 5 bases and J by 5 bases, and 15 bases separated the two germline ends. CDR3 length equals 14 residues. The CDR3 is CASSGLGYGTEAFF. The CDR3 region has the DNA TGTGCCAGCAGTGGTCTGGGGTATGGAACTGAAGCTTTCTTT.